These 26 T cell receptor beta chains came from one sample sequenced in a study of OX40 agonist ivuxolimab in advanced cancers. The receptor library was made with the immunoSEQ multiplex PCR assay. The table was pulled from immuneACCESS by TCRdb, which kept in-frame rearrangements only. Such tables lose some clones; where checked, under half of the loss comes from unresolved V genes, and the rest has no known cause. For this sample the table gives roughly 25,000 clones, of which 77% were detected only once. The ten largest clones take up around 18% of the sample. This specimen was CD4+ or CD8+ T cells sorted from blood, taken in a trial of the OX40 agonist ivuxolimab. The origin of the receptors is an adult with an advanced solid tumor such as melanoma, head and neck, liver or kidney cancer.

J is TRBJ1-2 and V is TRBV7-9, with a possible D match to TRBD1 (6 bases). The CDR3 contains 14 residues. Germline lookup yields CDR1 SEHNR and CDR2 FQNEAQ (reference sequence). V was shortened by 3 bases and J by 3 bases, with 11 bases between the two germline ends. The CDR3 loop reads CASSLGGADYGYTF. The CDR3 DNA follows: TGTGCCAGCAGCTTGGGGGGCGCCGACTATGGCTACACCTTC.

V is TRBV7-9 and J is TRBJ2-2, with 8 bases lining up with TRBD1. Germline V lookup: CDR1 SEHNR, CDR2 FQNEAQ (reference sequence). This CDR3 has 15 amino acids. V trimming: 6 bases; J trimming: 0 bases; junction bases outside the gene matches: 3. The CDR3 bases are TGTGCCAGCAGGCCGGGACAGGCGAACACCGGGGAGCTGTTTTTT. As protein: CASRPGQANTGELFF.

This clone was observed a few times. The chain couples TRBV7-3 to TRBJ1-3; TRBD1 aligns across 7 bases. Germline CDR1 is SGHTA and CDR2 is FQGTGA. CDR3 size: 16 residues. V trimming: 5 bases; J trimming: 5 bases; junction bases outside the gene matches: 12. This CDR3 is CASSRGTRDRRNTIYF. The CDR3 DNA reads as TGTGCCAGCAGCCGGGGGACCCGGGACAGAAGAAACACCATATATTTT.

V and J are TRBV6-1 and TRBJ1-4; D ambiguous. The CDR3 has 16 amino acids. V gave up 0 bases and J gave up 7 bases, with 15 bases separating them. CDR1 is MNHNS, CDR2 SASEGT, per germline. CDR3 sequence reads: CASSEARVFLTEKLFF. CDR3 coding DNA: TGTGCCAGCAGTGAAGCGCGCGTCTTCCTCACTGAAAAACTGTTTTTT.

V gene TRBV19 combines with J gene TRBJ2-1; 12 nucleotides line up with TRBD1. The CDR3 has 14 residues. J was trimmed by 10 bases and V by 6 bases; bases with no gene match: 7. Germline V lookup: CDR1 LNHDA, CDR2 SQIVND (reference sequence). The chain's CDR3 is CASRGTGGGGEQFF. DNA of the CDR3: TGTGCCAGTAGAGGGACAGGGGGCGGAGGGGAGCAGTTCTTC.

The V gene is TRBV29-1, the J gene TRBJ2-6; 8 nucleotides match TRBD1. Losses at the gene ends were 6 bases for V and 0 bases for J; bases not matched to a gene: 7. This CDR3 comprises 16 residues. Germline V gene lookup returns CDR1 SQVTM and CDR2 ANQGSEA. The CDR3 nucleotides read TGCAGCGTGGAACACAGGGGGGACTCTGGGGCCAACGTCCTGACTTTC. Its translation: CSVEHRGDSGANVLTF.

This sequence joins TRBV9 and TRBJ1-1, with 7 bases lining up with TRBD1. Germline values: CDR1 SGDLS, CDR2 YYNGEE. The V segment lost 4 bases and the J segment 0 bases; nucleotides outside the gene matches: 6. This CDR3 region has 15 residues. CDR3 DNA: TGTGCCAGCAGCTCGCGGACAGGTTTGAACACTGAAGCTTTCTTT. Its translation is CASSSRTGLNTEAFF.

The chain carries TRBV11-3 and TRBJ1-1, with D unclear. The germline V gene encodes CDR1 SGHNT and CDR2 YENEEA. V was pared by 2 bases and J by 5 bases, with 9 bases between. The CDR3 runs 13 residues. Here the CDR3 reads CASSLFERTEAFF. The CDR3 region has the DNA TGTGCCAGCAGCTTATTCGAGAGGACTGAAGCTTTCTTT.

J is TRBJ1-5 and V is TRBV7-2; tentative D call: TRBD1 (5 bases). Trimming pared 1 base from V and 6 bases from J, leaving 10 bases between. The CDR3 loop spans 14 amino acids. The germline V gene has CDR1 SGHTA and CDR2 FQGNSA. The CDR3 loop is CASSLVKGPQPQHF. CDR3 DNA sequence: TGTGCCAGCAGCTTAGTGAAGGGGCCTCAGCCCCAGCATTTT.

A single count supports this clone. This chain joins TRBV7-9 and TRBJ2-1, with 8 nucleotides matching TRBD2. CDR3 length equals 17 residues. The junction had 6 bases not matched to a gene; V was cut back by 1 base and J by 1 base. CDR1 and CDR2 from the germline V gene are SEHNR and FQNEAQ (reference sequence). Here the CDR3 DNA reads TGTGCCAGCAGCTTAGATGGTAGCGGGAAATCCTACAATGAGCAGTTCTTC. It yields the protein CASSLDGSGKSYNEQFF.

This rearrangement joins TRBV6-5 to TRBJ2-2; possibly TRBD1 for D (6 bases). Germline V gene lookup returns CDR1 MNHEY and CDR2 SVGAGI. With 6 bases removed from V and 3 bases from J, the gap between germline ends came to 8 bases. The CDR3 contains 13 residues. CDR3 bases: TGTGCCAGCAGAACAGGGCACACCGGGGAGCTGTTTTTT. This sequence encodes CASRTGHTGELFF.

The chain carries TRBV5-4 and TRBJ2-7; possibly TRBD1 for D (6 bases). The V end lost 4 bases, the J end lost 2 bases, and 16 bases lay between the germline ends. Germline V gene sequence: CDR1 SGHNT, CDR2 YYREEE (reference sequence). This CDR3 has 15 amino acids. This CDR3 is CASSTQGLIAYEQYF. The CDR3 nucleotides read TGTGCCAGCAGCACCCAGGGGCTTATAGCCTACGAGCAGTACTTC.

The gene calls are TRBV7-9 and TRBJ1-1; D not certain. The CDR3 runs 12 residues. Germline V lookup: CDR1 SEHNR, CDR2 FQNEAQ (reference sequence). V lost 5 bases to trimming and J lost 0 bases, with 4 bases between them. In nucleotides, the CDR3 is TGTGCCAGCAGCCCAATGAACACTGAAGCTTTCTTT. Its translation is CASSPMNTEAFF.

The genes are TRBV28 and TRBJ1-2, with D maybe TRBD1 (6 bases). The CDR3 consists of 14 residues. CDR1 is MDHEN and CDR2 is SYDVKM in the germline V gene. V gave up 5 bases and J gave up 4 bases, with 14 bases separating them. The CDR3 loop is CASSLQGFLYGYTF. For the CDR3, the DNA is TGTGCCAGCAGTCTACAGGGATTTCTCTATGGCTACACCTTC.

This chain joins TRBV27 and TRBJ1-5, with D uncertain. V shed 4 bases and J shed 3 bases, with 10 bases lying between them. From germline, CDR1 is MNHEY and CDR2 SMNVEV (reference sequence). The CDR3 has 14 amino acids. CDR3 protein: CASSSRRDNQPQHF. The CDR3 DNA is TGTGCCAGCAGTTCCAGACGGGACAATCAGCCCCAGCATTTT.

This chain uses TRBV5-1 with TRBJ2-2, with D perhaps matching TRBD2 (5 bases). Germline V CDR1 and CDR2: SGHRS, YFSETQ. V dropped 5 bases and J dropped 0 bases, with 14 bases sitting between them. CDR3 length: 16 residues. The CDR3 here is CASSYIALTNTGELFF. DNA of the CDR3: TGCGCCAGCAGTTATATAGCGCTTACGAACACCGGGGAGCTGTTTTTT. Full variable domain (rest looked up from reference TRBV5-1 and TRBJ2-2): KAGVTQTPRYLIKTRGQQVTLSCSPISGHRSVSWYQQTPGQGLQFLFEYFSETQRNKGNFPGRFSGRQFSNSRSEMNVSTLELGDSALYLCASSYIALTNTGELFFGEGSRLTVL.

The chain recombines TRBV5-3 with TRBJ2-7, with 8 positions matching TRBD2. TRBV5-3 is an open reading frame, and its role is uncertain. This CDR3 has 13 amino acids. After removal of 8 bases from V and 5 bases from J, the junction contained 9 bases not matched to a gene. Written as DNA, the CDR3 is TGTGCCAGCACGCCGAGCGGGAGCAACGAGCAGTACTTC. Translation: CASTPSGSNEQYF.

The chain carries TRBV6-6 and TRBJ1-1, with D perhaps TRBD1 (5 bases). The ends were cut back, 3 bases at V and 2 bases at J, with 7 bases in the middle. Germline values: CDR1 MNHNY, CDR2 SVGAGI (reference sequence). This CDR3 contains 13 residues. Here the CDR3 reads CASSYGGNTEAFF. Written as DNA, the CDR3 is TGTGCCAGCAGTTATGGGGGTAACACTGAAGCTTTCTTT.

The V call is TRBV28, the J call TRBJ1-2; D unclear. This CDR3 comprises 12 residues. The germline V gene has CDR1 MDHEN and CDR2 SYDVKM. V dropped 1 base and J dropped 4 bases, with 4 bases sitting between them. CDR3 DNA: TGTGCCAGCAGTTTATCGGTCTATGGCTACACCTTC. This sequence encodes CASSLSVYGYTF.

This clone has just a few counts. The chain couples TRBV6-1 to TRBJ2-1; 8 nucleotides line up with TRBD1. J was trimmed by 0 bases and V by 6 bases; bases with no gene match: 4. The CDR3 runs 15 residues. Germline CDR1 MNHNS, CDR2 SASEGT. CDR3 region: CASRDRVLSYNEQFF. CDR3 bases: TGTGCCAGCAGGGACAGGGTTCTCTCCTACAATGAGCAGTTCTTC.

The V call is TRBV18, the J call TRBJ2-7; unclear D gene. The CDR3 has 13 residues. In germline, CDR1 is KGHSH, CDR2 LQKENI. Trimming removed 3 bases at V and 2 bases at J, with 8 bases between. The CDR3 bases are TGTGCCAGCTCACCCGCTAGTACCTACGAGCAGTACTTC. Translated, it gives CASSPASTYEQYF.

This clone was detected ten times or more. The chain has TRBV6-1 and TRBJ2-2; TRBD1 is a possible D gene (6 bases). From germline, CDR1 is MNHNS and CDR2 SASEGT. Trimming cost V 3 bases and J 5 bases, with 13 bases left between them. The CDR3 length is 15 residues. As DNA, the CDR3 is TGTGCCAGCAGTGACGGGGACATGGTGACCGGGGAGCTGTTTTTT. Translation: CASSDGDMVTGELFF.

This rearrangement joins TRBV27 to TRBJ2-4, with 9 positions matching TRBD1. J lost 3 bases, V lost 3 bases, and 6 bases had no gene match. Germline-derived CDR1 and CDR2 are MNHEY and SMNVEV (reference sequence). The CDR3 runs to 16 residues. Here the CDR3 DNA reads TGTGCCAGCAGTTTTGCGACGACAGGGGGCAAAAACATTCAGTACTTC. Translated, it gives CASSFATTGGKNIQYF.

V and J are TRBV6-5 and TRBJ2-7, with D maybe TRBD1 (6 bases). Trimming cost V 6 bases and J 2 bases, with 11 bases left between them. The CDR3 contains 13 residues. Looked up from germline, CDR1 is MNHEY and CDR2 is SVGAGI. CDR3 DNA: TGTGCCAGCAGCCGACAGGTCACCTACGAGCAGTACTTC. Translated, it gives CASSRQVTYEQYF.

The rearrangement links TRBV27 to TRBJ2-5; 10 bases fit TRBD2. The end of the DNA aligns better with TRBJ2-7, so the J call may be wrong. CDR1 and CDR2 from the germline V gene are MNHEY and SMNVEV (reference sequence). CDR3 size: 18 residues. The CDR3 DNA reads TGTGCCAGCAGTTTATCGCCTAGCGGGAGAGGGGGAACCTACGAGCAGTACTTC. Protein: CASSLSPSGRGGTYEQYF.

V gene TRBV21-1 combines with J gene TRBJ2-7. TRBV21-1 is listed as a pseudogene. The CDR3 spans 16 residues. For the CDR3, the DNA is TGTGCCAGCAGCAAAGAGGATAAACGCAAGTCCTACGAGCAGTACTTC. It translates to CASSKEDKRKSYEQYF.